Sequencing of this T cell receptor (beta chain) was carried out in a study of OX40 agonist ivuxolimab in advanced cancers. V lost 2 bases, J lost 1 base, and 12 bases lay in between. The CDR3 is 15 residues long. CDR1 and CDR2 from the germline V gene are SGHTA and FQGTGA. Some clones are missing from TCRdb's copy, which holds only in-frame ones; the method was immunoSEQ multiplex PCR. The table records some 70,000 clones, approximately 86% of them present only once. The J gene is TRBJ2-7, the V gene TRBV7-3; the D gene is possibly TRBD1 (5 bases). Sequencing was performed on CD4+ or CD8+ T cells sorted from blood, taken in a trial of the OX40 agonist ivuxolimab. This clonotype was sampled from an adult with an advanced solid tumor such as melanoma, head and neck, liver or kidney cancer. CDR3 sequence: CASSLGAGDSYEQYF. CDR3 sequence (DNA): TGTGCCAGCAGCTTAGGGGCAGGCGATTCCTACGAGCAGTACTTC.